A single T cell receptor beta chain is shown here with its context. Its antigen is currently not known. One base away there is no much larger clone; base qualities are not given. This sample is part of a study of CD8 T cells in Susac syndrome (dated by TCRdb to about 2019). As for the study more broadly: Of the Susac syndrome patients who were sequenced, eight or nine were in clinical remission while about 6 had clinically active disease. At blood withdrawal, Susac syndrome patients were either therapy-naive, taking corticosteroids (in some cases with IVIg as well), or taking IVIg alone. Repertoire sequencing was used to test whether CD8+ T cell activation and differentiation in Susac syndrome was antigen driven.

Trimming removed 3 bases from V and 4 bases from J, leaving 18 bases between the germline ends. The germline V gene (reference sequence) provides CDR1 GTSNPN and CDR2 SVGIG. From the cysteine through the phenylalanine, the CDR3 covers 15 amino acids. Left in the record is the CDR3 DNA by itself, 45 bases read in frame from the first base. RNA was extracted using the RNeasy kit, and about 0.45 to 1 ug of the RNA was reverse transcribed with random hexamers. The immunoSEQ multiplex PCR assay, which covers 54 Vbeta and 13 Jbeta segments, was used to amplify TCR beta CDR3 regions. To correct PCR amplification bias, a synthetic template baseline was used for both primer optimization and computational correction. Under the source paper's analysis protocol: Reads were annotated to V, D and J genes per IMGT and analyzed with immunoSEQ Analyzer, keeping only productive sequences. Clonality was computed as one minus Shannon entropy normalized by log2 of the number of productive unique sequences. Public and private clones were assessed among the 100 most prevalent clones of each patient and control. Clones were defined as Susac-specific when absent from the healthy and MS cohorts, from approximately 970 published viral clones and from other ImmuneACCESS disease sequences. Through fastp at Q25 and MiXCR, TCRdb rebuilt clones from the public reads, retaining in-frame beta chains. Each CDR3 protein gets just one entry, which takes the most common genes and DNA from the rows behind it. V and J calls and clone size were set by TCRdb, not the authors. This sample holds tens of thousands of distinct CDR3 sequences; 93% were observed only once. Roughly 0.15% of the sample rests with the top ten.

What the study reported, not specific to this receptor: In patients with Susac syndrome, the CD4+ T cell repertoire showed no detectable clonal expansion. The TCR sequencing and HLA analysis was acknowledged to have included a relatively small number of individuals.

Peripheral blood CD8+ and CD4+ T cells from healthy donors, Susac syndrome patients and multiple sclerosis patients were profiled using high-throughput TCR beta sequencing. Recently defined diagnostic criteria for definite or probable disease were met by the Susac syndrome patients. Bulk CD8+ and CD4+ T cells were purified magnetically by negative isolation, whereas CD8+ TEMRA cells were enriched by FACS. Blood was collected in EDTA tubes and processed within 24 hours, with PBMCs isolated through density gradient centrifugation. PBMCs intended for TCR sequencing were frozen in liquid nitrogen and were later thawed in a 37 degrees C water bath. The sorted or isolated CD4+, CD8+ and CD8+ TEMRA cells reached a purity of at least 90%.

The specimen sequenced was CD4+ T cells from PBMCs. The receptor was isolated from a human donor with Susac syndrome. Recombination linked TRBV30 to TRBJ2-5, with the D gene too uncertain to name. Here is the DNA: TGTGCCTGGAGCGGTATGGGGATGGGCGGAGAGACCCAGTACTTC. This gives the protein CAWSGMGMGGETQYF.